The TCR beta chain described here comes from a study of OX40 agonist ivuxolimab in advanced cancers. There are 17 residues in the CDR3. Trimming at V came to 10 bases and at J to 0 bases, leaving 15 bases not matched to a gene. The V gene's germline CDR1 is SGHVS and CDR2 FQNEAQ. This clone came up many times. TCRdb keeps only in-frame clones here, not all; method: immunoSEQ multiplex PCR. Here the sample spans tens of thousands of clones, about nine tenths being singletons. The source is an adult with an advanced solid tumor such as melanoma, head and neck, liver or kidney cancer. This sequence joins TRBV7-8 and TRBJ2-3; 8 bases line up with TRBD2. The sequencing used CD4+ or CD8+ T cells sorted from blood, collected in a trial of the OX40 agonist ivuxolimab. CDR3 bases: TGTGCCAACCCTAGTTCCCGGGAGGGCCCTAGCACAGATACGCAGTATTTT. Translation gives CANPSSREGPSTDTQYF.